This entry concerns a single T cell receptor (beta chain). The sample is drawn from a study of CD8 T cells in Susac syndrome. Reverse transcription of about 0.5 to 1 ug RNA used random hexamers. TCRdb re-called the immunoSEQ multiplex PCR reads with MiXCR, one entry per CDR3 protein. The sample has some 300,000 distinct CDR3 sequences, 80% to 90% seen once. V dropped 2 bases and J dropped 7; count of bases not matched to a gene: 10. This CDR3 spans 16 amino acids. Germline values: CDR1 KGHSY, CDR2 FQNENV. The receptor was isolated from a human donor with multiple sclerosis. The sequenced sample was CD8+ T cells from PBMCs. The rearrangement joins TRBV16 to TRBJ1-2; 10 bases map to TRBD1. The CDR3 DNA follows: TGTGCCAGCAGCCAAAATACTCTGGGACAGGGGAGTGGCTACACCTTC. It specifies CASSQNTLGQGSGYTF.